The 23 T cell receptor beta chains below all came from one sample that was sequenced in a study of cytomegalovirus exposure and HLA in healthy donors. Sequencing used immunoSEQ multiplex PCR; TCRdb keeps in-frame clones, though not all of them. This table holds about 130,000 clones, around 94% found once. The material sequenced was PBMCs. These receptors came from a woman younger than 30 in good health and CMV-seronegative.

V usage is TRBV25-1 and J usage is TRBJ2-3; TRBD2 might be the D (5 bases). Germline-derived CDR1 and CDR2 are MGHDK and SYGVNS. The V end was cut by 1 base, the J end by 4 bases, with 15 bases between. CDR3 size: 16 residues. The CDR3 nucleotides are TGTGCCAGCAGTGAATCCGCTAGCACCATCCCAGATACGCAGTATTTT. This encodes CASSESASTIPDTQYF.

V and J are TRBV29-1 and TRBJ1-2; D remains ambiguous. This CDR3 has 12 amino acids. From germline, CDR1 is SQVTM and CDR2 ANQGSEA. Trimming removed 3 bases at V and 4 bases at J, with 9 bases between. CDR3 sequence: CSVDTATYGYTF. The CDR3 nucleotides read TGCAGCGTTGACACAGCTACCTATGGCTACACCTTC. Supplemented by reference TRBV29-1 and TRBJ1-2, the full variable domain reads SAVISQKPSRDICQRGTSLTIQCQVDSQVTMMFWYRQQPGQSLTLIATANQGSEATYESGFVIDKFPISRPNLTFSTLTVSNMSPEDSSIYLCSVDTATYGYTFGSGTRLTVV.

The V call is TRBV5-1, the J call TRBJ1-1, with a weak D call TRBD1 (6 bases). V lost 5 bases and J lost 1, with 12 bases in between. Germline values: CDR1 SGHRS, CDR2 YFSETQ. This CDR3 is built from 14 residues. CDR3 coding DNA: TGCGCCAGCAGAAGACAGGACGGGAACACTGAAGCTTTCTTT. Protein product: CASRRQDGNTEAFF.

The rearrangement uses TRBV7-9 and TRBJ2-7; 10 nucleotides agree with TRBD2. CDR1 is SEHNR, CDR2 FQNEAQ, per germline (reference sequence). V lost 5 bases to trimming and J lost 5 bases; unmatched junction nucleotides: 12. CDR3 size: 16 residues. The CDR3 nucleotides read TGTGCCAGCAGCCGAAACGTCGGGACTAGCGCCCACGAGCAGTACTTC. The encoded protein is CASSRNVGTSAHEQYF.

This clone is a singleton in its sample. V usage is TRBV6-1 and J usage is TRBJ1-5; perhaps TRBD1 as D (5 bases). The germline V gene encodes CDR1 MNHNS and CDR2 SASEGT. The CDR3 runs to 14 residues. V dropped 0 bases and J dropped 7 bases, with 10 bases sitting between them. CDR3 DNA: TGTGCCAGCAGTGAAGCGCGTGGGGGGCAGCCCCAGCATTTT. Translating it yields CASSEARGGQPQHF.

The chain is built from TRBV27 and TRBJ2-2; D is perhaps TRBD2 (5 bases). This CDR3 spans 15 amino acids. From germline, CDR1 is MNHEY and CDR2 SMNVEV (reference sequence). The V gene lost 3 bases and the J gene lost 6 bases, with 14 bases spanning the gap. The CDR3: CASSFSPRGPGELFF. DNA of the CDR3: TGTGCCAGCAGTTTTAGTCCGAGAGGGCCCGGGGAGCTGTTTTTT.

The chain couples TRBV5-1 to TRBJ2-1; 7 bases fit TRBD2. Losses at the gene ends were 4 bases for V and 8 bases for J; bases not matched to a gene: 3. Germline assignment: CDR1 SGHRS and CDR2 YFSETQ. This CDR3 has 12 residues. The DNA of the CDR3 is TGCGCCAGCAGCGGAAGCGGGGATGAGCAGTTCTTC. Translated, it gives CASSGSGDEQFF.

Points on this clone: Other DNA sequences within the sample encode an identical CDR3. This chain uses TRBV28 with TRBJ2-5, with D perhaps matching TRBD1 (5 bases). Trimming removed 2 bases from V and 5 bases from J, with 6 bases in between. Germline V gene lookup returns CDR1 MDHEN and CDR2 SYDVKM. CDR3 length: 12 amino acids. Here the CDR3 DNA reads TGTGCCAGCAGTTTAAGGGGCGAGACCCAGTACTTC. Its protein product is CASSLRGETQYF. Full variable domain (remainder filled in from reference TRBV28 and TRBJ2-5): DVKVTQSSRYLVKRTGEKVFLECVQDMDHENMFWYRQDPGLGLRLIYFSYDVKMKEKGDIPEGYSVSREKKERFSLILESASTNQTSMYLCASSLRGETQYFGPGTRLLVL.

The gene calls are TRBV18 and TRBJ1-2; possible D gene TRBD1, 6 bases. Trimming removed 3 bases at V and 3 bases at J, with 20 bases between. The CDR3 runs to 17 residues. Germline lookup yields CDR1 KGHSH and CDR2 LQKENI. CDR3 amino acids: CASSPSFAGDKDYGYTF. The CDR3 DNA reads as TGTGCCAGCTCACCGTCATTCGCAGGGGATAAGGACTATGGCTACACCTTC.

The chain employs TRBV28 and TRBJ1-4; possibly TRBD1 for D (5 bases). Per the germline V gene, CDR1 is MDHEN and CDR2 is SYDVKM. Trimming stripped 5 bases from V and 6 bases from J, with 13 bases between. CDR3 length: 14 amino acids. CDR3 sequence reads: CASSGALGDEKLFF. The CDR3 DNA sequence: TGTGCCAGCAGTGGTGCTTTAGGGGATGAAAAACTGTTTTTT. The full variable domain, rest sourced from reference TRBV28 and TRBJ1-4, is DVKVTQSSRYLVKRTGEKVFLECVQDMDHENMFWYRQDPGLGLRLIYFSYDVKMKEKGDIPEGYSVSREKKERFSLILESASTNQTSMYLCASSGALGDEKLFFGSGTQLSVL.

V gene TRBV28 combines with J gene TRBJ1-2; 7 nucleotides match TRBD1. Germline CDR1 and CDR2: MDHEN and SYDVKM. The CDR3 has 15 residues. V lost 5 bases, J lost 4 bases, and 10 bases stayed unmatched. The CDR3 DNA follows: TGTGCCAGCAGTCGCGGGGGGACAGCATCCTATGGCTACACCTTC. Translation: CASSRGGTASYGYTF.

The chain has TRBV28 and TRBJ1-1; D remains ambiguous. V was shortened by 11 bases and J by 1 base, with 17 bases between the two germline ends. This CDR3 comprises 14 residues. The germline gives CDR1 MDHEN, CDR2 SYDVKM. The CDR3 protein is CAAVAPSWNTEAFF. The CDR3 DNA follows: TGTGCCGCGGTCGCCCCATCATGGAACACTGAAGCTTTCTTT.

The chain recombines TRBV6-5 with TRBJ1-1; D might be TRBD1 (6 bases). Germline V gene sequence: CDR1 MNHEY, CDR2 SVGAGI. The CDR3 is made up of 13 amino acids. Trimming pared 6 bases from V and 1 base from J, leaving 9 bases between. DNA of the CDR3: TGTGCCAGCAGGGGGACATCGAACACTGAAGCTTTCTTT. It encodes CASRGTSNTEAFF.

V usage is TRBV21-1 and J usage is TRBJ2-7; no check of the table's D call, TRBD2, against the DNA was made. TRBV21-1 is a documented pseudogene. The CDR3 is 18 residues long. CDR3 coding DNA: TGTGCCAGCAGCTCACCGGACTACACACTCAAGCAGGTCTACGAGCAGTACTTC. This sequence encodes CASSSPDYTLKQVYEQYF.

This chain joins TRBV7-2 and TRBJ2-2, with a weak D call TRBD1 (5 bases). CDR1 and CDR2 from the germline V gene are SGHTA and FQGNSA. The CDR3 sequence is 14 residues long. Trimming shortened V by 5 bases and J by 2 bases, and 9 bases separated the two germline ends. CDR3 sequence (DNA): TGTGCCAGCAGCCCGACAGTAAACACCGGGGAGCTGTTTTTT. Translation gives CASSPTVNTGELFF.

This clone has only one observation. The chain carries TRBV11-2 and TRBJ1-6, with D unclear. Looked up from germline, CDR1 is SGHAT and CDR2 is FQNNGV. The germline V and J ends were trimmed by 6 bases and 10 bases, with 10 bases remaining between them. This CDR3 has 12 residues. As DNA, the CDR3 is TGTGCCAGCAGTGTTAGGGAGTCACCCCTCCACTTT. The encoded protein is CASSVRESPLHF. Full variable domain (missing parts from reference TRBV11-2 and TRBJ1-6): EAGVAQSPRYKIIEKRQSVAFWCNPISGHATLYWYQQILGQGPKLLIQFQNNGVVDDSQLPKDRFSAERLKGVDSTLKIQPAKLEDSAVYLCASSVRESPLHFGNGTRLTVT.

V gene TRBV5-4 combines with J gene TRBJ1-4; no definite D call. This CDR3 spans 15 amino acids. Germline V gene sequence: CDR1 SGHNT, CDR2 YYREEE (reference sequence). Trimming left V 4 bases short and J 7 bases short, with 17 bases between. In DNA form, the CDR3 reads TGTGCCAGCAGCAGGAGGGTTCCGGAGAGTGAAAAACTGTTTTTT. Amino acids: CASSRRVPESEKLFF. Full variable domain (missing parts from reference TRBV5-4 and TRBJ1-4): ETGVTQSPTHLIKTRGQQVTLRCSSQSGHNTVSWYQQALGQGPQFIFQYYREEENGRGNFPPRFSGLQFPNYSSELNVNALELDDSALYLCASSRRVPESEKLFFGSGTQLSVL.

The chain couples TRBV5-1 to TRBJ2-5; 7 bases fit TRBD2. The germline V gene encodes CDR1 SGHRS and CDR2 YFSETQ. This CDR3 has 14 amino acids. The J segment lost 4 bases and the V segment lost 0 bases, leaving 3 bases of the junction unmatched. The CDR3 loop reads CASSLGGGGETQYF. CDR3 bases: TGCGCCAGCAGCTTGGGAGGCGGGGGAGAGACCCAGTACTTC.

Notes on this clone: An end of the junction does not agree with germline; a read error may underlie this. V and J are TRBV27 and TRBJ2-7; 9 nucleotides match TRBD1. The germline V gene encodes CDR1 MNHEY and CDR2 SMNVEV (reference sequence). The CDR3 consists of 15 residues. In DNA form, the CDR3 reads TGCTGTGACAATTGCAGGGGGACAGGGACCTACGAGCAGTACTTC. Translated: CCDNCRGTGTYEQYF.

V usage is TRBV5-1 and J usage is TRBJ2-5; 16 bases align to TRBD2. CDR3 length equals 18 residues. With V trimmed by 5 bases and J by 5 bases, 12 bases remained unmatched. The germline V gene has CDR1 SGHRS and CDR2 YFSETQ. CDR3 amino acids: CASRPGTSGRASGETQYF. As DNA, the CDR3 is TGCGCCAGCAGGCCCGGGACTAGCGGGAGGGCGTCGGGGGAGACCCAGTACTTC.

The chain has TRBV4-1 and TRBJ1-3; a possible D gene is TRBD1 (6 bases). Trimming stripped 1 base from V and 4 bases from J, with 17 bases between. The CDR3 has 17 amino acids. CDR1 is MGHRA and CDR2 is YSYEKL in the germline V gene. Here the CDR3 DNA reads TGCGCCAGCAGCCAAGGCTATAACAGGGCTTCCGGAAACACCATATATTTT. Protein: CASSQGYNRASGNTIYF.

The genes are TRBV11-2 and TRBJ1-4; D ambiguous. The CDR3 spans 14 residues. Per the germline V gene, CDR1 is SGHAT and CDR2 is FQNNGV. With 3 bases removed from V and 8 bases from J, the gap between germline ends came to 13 bases. Written as DNA, the CDR3 is TGTGCCAGCAGCTTTTCCACGAGAGGAGAAAAACTGTTTTTT. Its translation is CASSFSTRGEKLFF.

V is TRBV21-1 and J is TRBJ2-1; the table's D call, TRBD2, has no DNA check behind it. TRBV21-1 is designated a pseudogene. The CDR3 length is 17 residues. CDR3 sequence: CASSNEGSGGEYNEQFF. The CDR3 DNA sequence: TGTGCCAGCAGCAATGAGGGTAGCGGGGGGGAATACAATGAGCAGTTCTTC.